A selection of T cell receptor beta chains follows, all from one sample in a study of spatial heterogeneity in lung cancer. TCRdb used MiXCR to reprocess the 5' RACE reads, holding one entry per CDR3 protein. Of approximately 56,000 distinct CDR3 sequences detected, around 6.7% appear once; the ten largest clones hold around 38%. The sample consisted of PBMCs, taken at follow-up. Source of these receptors: a female donor with early-stage non-small cell lung cancer. The CDR3 runs from the conserved cysteine through the conserved F or W. The order of the fields is clone size, V gene, J gene, D gene, CDR3 DNA, CDR3 protein. D genes are given only for firm matches. Part of the rows lack a size; the others show once, few, many or a class for expanded clones.

size: many
V: TRBV2
J: TRBJ2-1
D: -
DNA: TGTGCCAGCATTCCGGACAGCTACAATGAGCAGTTCTTC
CDR3: CASIPDSYNEQFF

size: many
V: TRBV7-6
J: TRBJ1-1
D: TRBD1
DNA: TGTGCCAGCAGCCACCGGGACAGGCTTGAAGCTTTCTTT
CDR3: CASSHRDRLEAFF

size: -
V: TRBV30
J: TRBJ2-7
D: -
DNA: TGTGCCTGTACCCCAGGAGGGGATCGCTACGAGCAGTACTTC
CDR3: CACTPGGDRYEQYF

size: many
V: TRBV28
J: TRBJ2-2
D: TRBD1
DNA: TGTGCCAGCAGTTTTGGGACAGGGCGTATCACCGGGGAGCTGTTTTTT
CDR3: CASSFGTGRITGELFF

size: few
V: TRBV27
J: TRBJ1-2
D: TRBD1
DNA: TGTGCCAGCAGTCAACAGGGGCAACTCAACTATGGCTACACCTTC
CDR3: CASSQQGQLNYGYTF

size: many
V: TRBV6-5
J: TRBJ1-2
D: -
DNA: TGTGCCAGCAGGACTTCAATAGACTACAGGGCAAATAACTATGGCTACACCTTC
CDR3: CASRTSIDYRANNYGYTF

size: few
V: TRBV5-6
J: TRBJ2-3
D: -
DNA: TGTGCCAGCAGCCCGCTTAGAAAGGGGACGAACACAGATACGCAGTATTTT
CDR3: CASSPLRKGTNTDTQYF

size: few
V: TRBV19
J: TRBJ1-2
D: TRBD1
DNA: TGTGCCAGTAGGGCACCGGGACAGGGGGCTGTCGGCTACACCTTC
CDR3: CASRAPGQGAVGYTF

size: many
V: TRBV20-1
J: TRBJ1-1
D: -
DNA: TGCAGTGCTAGGCGCATGAACACTGAAGCTTTCTTT
CDR3: CSARRMNTEAFF

size: few
V: TRBV5-1
J: TRBJ1-2
D: TRBD1
DNA: TGCGCCAGCAGGGAGGGGGCCGAGGATGGTGGCTACACCTTC
CDR3: CASREGAEDGGYTF

size: many
V: TRBV27
J: TRBJ2-3
D: -
DNA: TGTGCCAGCAGTCCTTCCTATCGCACAGATACGCAGTATTTT
CDR3: CASSPSYRTDTQYF

size: many
V: TRBV3-1
J: TRBJ2-5
D: -
DNA: TGTGCCAGCAGCCCCCATTCGGGCGAACAAGAGACCCAGTACTTC
CDR3: CASSPHSGEQETQYF

size: many
V: TRBV12-3/TRBV12-4
J: TRBJ1-2
D: -
DNA: TGTGCCAGCAGTTTAGCGACAGGCTATGGCTACACCTTC
CDR3: CASSLATGYGYTF

size: -
V: TRBV5-1
J: TRBJ2-7
D: -
DNA: TGCGCCAGCAGCTTAAGGGACGGTAGAGCATACGAGCAGTACTTC
CDR3: CASSLRDGRAYEQYF

size: many
V: TRBV20-1
J: TRBJ2-1
D: TRBD2
DNA: TGCAGTCCGATGGGACTAGCGGGTCCTCAATCCGGGAGCAATGAGCAGTTCTTC
CDR3: CSPMGLAGPQSGSNEQFF

size: few
V: TRBV29-1
J: TRBJ2-3
D: TRBD1
DNA: TGCAGCGTTGAGGACAGGGTTCAAGATACGCAGTATTTT
CDR3: CSVEDRVQDTQYF

size: -
V: TRBV3-1
J: TRBJ2-6
D: TRBD1
DNA: TGTGCCAGCAGCCTTCGACAGGGAGCCTCTGGGGCCAACGTCCTGACTTTC
CDR3: CASSLRQGASGANVLTF

size: many
V: TRBV6-5
J: TRBJ2-7
D: TRBD1
DNA: TGTGCCAGCAGTTTACCCGGGACAGGGACTTACGAGCAGTACTTC
CDR3: CASSLPGTGTYEQYF

size: few
V: TRBV12-3/TRBV12-4
J: TRBJ1-2
D: -
DNA: TGTGCCAGCTGGAGAGAGGGCTATGGCTACACCTTC
CDR3: CASWREGYGYTF

size: few
V: TRBV20-1
J: TRBJ1-2
D: TRBD1
DNA: TGCAGTGCTAGAGGAGGGGGCGCCAGCTATGGCTACACCTTC
CDR3: CSARGGGASYGYTF

size: -
V: TRBV12-3/TRBV12-4
J: TRBJ1-2
D: -
DNA: TGTGCCAGCAGCCCCGATGGGGCCATCTATGGCTACACCTTC
CDR3: CASSPDGAIYGYTF

size: many
V: TRBV7-2
J: TRBJ2-7
D: TRBD2
DNA: TGTGCCAGCAGCTTCGGGACTAGCGGGACCTACGAGCAGTACTTC
CDR3: CASSFGTSGTYEQYF

size: few
V: TRBV20-1
J: TRBJ2-1
D: -
DNA: TGCAGTGCTCCCAAGGGGGACAATGAGCAGTTCTTC
CDR3: CSAPKGDNEQFF

size: -
V: TRBV7-9
J: TRBJ1-1
D: -
DNA: TGTGCCAGCAGCTTAAAGTGGAATACTGAAGCTTTCTTT
CDR3: CASSLKWNTEAFF

size: few
V: TRBV7-8
J: TRBJ1-1
D: -
DNA: TGTGCCAGCAGCTTAGCGTTGGGGGGGCTCACTGAAGCTTTCTTT
CDR3: CASSLALGGLTEAFF

size: many
V: TRBV12-3/TRBV12-4
J: TRBJ2-2
D: TRBD1
DNA: TGTGCCAGCAACCAGGGGGTGGACACCGGGGAGCTGTTTTTT
CDR3: CASNQGVDTGELFF

size: many
V: TRBV27
J: TRBJ2-1
D: TRBD2
DNA: TGTGCCAGCAGATTAACTAGCGGCGCCTACAATGAGCAGTTCTTC
CDR3: CASRLTSGAYNEQFF

size: -
V: TRBV18
J: TRBJ1-2
D: -
DNA: TGTGCCAGCTCACCGATGACAGGACCCCAACATGGCTACACCTTC
CDR3: CASSPMTGPQHGYTF

size: -
V: TRBV28
J: TRBJ2-3
D: -
DNA: TGTGCCAGCAGCCCAAGCTTGGGGCCAGATACGCAGTATTTT
CDR3: CASSPSLGPDTQYF

size: many
V: TRBV7-2
J: TRBJ2-6
D: -
DNA: TGTGCCAGCAGCTTGTCACTGGGACCTGGTAGGTCTGGGGCCAACGTCCTGACTTTC
CDR3: CASSLSLGPGRSGANVLTF

size: few
V: TRBV27
J: TRBJ2-6
D: -
DNA: TGTGCCAGCAGTTTATCGTGGGTATCTGGGGCCAACGTCCTGACTTTC
CDR3: CASSLSWVSGANVLTF

size: many
V: TRBV19
J: TRBJ2-2
D: -
DNA: TGTGCCACCAACCCTCGGGCGGCCGGGGAGCTGTTTTTT
CDR3: CATNPRAAGELFF

size: few
V: TRBV10-2
J: TRBJ2-5
D: -
DNA: TGCGCCAGCAGTGAGTCCGGCCGGGGAGAGACCCAGTACTTC
CDR3: CASSESGRGETQYF

size: few
V: TRBV10-3
J: TRBJ1-2
D: -
DNA: TGTGCCATCAGTGGAACAGGGAGGGATGGCTACACCTTC
CDR3: CAISGTGRDGYTF

size: -
V: TRBV12-3/TRBV12-4
J: TRBJ1-1
D: -
DNA: TGTGCCAGCAGCCACCGGGGGCGCGGGGGTGAAGCTTTCTTT
CDR3: CASSHRGRGGEAFF

size: few
V: TRBV19
J: TRBJ2-7
D: TRBD2
DNA: TGTGCCACTAGCGGGATGGACAACGAGCAGTACTTC
CDR3: CATSGMDNEQYF

size: many
V: TRBV7-2
J: TRBJ1-2
D: -
DNA: TGTGCCAGCAGCTTAGTTTGGTCAGACTATGGCTACACCTTC
CDR3: CASSLVWSDYGYTF

size: -
V: TRBV14
J: TRBJ2-3
D: TRBD2
DNA: TGTGCCAGCAGCCTCTACGATAGCGGGGGGGCGGATACGCAGTATTTT
CDR3: CASSLYDSGGADTQYF

size: few
V: TRBV29-1
J: TRBJ2-3
D: -
DNA: TGCAGCGTTGGGGGGGGCACTTACACAGATACGCAGTATTTT
CDR3: CSVGGGTYTDTQYF

size: -
V: TRBV29-1
J: TRBJ2-1
D: TRBD2
DNA: TGCAGCGTTGTTAGCGGGGGTTCCGAACGGTTCTTC
CDR3: CSVVSGGSERFF

size: few
V: TRBV18
J: TRBJ1-1
D: TRBD1
DNA: TGTGCCAGCTCACCGGACAGGGTTGAAGCTTTCTTT
CDR3: CASSPDRVEAFF